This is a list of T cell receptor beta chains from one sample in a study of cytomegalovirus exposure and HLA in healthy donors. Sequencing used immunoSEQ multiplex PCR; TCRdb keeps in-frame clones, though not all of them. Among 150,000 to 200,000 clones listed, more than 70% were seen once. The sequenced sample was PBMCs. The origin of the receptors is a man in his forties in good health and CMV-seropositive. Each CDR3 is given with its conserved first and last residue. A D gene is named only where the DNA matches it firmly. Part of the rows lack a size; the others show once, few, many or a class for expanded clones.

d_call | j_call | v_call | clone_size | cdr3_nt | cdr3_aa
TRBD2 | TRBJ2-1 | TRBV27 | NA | TGTGCCAGCAGTCAACTAGCGGGAAACGGGGGGCGGGAGCAGTTCTTC | CASSQLAGNGGREQFF
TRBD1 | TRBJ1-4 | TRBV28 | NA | TGTGCCAGCAGTTTAGACAGGGGCCGTGAGGAGTTTTTT | CASSLDRGREEFF
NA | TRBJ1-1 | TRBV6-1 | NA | TGTGCCAGCAGTGAAGCGGTTCTTAACAGGGAATACACTGAAGCTTTCTTT | CASSEAVLNREYTEAFF
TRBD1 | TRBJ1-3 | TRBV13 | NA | TGTGCCAGCAGCCCCTGGGACAGACCTGTCTCTGGAAACACCATATATTTT | CASSPWDRPVSGNTIYF
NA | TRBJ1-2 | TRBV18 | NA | TGTGCCAGCTCACCGTCAGACAGGATTAACTATGGCTACACCTTC | CASSPSDRINYGYTF
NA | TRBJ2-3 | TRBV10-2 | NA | TGCGCCAGCAGTGCCAACGGGTCTCCAGATACGCAGTATTTT | CASSANGSPDTQYF
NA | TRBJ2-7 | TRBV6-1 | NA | TGTGCCAGCGGGACACCTCTCGGCGAGCAGTACTTC | CASGTPLGEQYF
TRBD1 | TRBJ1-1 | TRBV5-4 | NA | TGTGCCAGCAGCCTGGGACAGGGGGGAACTGAAGCTTTCTTT | CASSLGQGGTEAFF
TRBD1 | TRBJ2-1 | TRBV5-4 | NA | TGTGCCAGCAGCTCGCCGGGACAGGGGATGGGCAATGAGCAGTTCTTC | CASSSPGQGMGNEQFF
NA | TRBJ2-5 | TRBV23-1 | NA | TGCGCCAGCCCCCGCGGGACAGAGTACCAAGAGACCCAGTACTTC | CASPRGTEYQETQYF
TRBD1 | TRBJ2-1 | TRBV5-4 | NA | TGTGCCAGCAGCATAGACAGGGGCGATGAGCAGTTCTTC | CASSIDRGDEQFF
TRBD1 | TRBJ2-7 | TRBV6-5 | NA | TGTGCCAGCAGTCAGCTCCGACAGGGAACCTACGAGCAGTACTTC | CASSQLRQGTYEQYF
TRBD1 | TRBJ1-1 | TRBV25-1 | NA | TGTGCCAGCAGTCCCACCGTGACAGGGGACACTGAAGCTTTCTTT | CASSPTVTGDTEAFF
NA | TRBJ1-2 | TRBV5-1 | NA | TGCGCCAGCAGCTTGGAAGCCAACTATGGCTACACCTTC | CASSLEANYGYTF
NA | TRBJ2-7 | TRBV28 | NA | TGTGCCAGCAGTAACCTGGAGGGAAGCTCCTACGAGCAGTACTTC | CASSNLEGSSYEQYF
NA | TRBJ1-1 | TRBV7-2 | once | TGTGCCAGCAGCCCCCAAGGGGCAGTCACTGAAGCTTTCTTT | CASSPQGAVTEAFF
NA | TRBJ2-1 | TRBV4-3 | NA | TGCGCCAGCAGCCAAGAGCAGGGTCGCACCTACAATGAGCAGTTCTTC | CASSQEQGRTYNEQFF
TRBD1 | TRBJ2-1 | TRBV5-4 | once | TGTGCCAGCAGCCTTTCCCGACAGGGCTACAATGAGCAGTTCTTC | CASSLSRQGYNEQFF
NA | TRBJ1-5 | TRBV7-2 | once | TGTGCCAGCAGCCCAAGGAGATCAGCTAGCAATCAGCCCCAGCATTTT | CASSPRRSASNQPQHF
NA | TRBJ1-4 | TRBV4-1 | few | TGCGCCAGCAGCCTCCCCACTTCTTCCTTAACTAATGAAAAACTGTTTTTT | CASSLPTSSLTNEKLFF
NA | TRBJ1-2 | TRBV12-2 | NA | TGTGCAAGTCGCTTAGTTCCAGGGCGAGGAAATGGCTACACCTTC | CASRLVPGRGNGYTF
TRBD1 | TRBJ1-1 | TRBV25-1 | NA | TGTGCCAGCAGCCCCCGGGACAGGGGTGTAACTGAAGCTTTCTTT | CASSPRDRGVTEAFF
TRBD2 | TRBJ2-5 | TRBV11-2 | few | TGTGCCAGCAGCCCTAGAGGGGAGGGCCGGGAGACCCAGTACTTC | CASSPRGEGRETQYF
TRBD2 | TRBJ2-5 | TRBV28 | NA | TGTGCCAGCAGTTTAGCGGGAGGCCAAGAGACCCAGTACTTC | CASSLAGGQETQYF
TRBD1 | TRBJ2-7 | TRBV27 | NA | TGTGCCAGCAGCCCTAGGGCAGGGGGCTACGAGCAGTACTTC | CASSPRAGGYEQYF
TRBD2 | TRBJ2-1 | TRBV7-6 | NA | TGTGCCAGCACCTACCTAGCGGGTGAGCAGTTCTTC | CASTYLAGEQFF